The source of this T cell receptor (beta chain) is a study of T cells in Graves' hyperthyroidism and ophthalmopathy. Overall study results and limits: Also found in blood were most expanded thyroid clonotypes above 0.001.

RNA transcripts yielded amplified TCR beta CDR3 regions. RT-PCR in the first round (using the HTBI primer set) targeted the TCR CDR3. One entry per CDR3 protein results from TCRdb running MiXCR on the multiplex PCR reads. This sample has 200,000 to 300,000 distinct CDR3 sequences, with approximately 24% found just once. Germline V gives CDR1 GTSNPN, CDR2 SVGIG (reference sequence). V was cut by 5 bases and J by 1 base, with 8 bases left in between. CDR3 length equals 12 residues. This clonotype showed up many times. What it binds is unknown. Diagnosis relied on clinical symptoms, serum thyroxine and TRAb, thyroid ultrasound and orbital computed tomography.

The sequence came from a woman aged 40-49 years with Graves' ophthalmopathy. The rearrangement links TRBV30 to TRBJ1-2; D not certain. Sample: blood. The CDR3 DNA is TGTGCCTGGGGGCAACTTAACTATGGCTACACCTTC. This codes for CAWGQLNYGYTF.